These 6 T cell receptor beta chains share one sample of origin, sequenced in a study of technical replicates of blood from several donors. Using immunoSEQ multiplex PCR, the repertoire was profiled, and TCRdb retains in-frame clones only, with some absent. The profile shows 98,000 or so clones, approximately 94% of them singletons. Sequenced input: T cells isolated from PBMCs. The source is a human donor in good health.

The rearrangement uses TRBV7-9 and TRBJ2-5; tentatively, D is TRBD1 (6 bases). Germline V gene sequence: CDR1 SEHNR, CDR2 FQNEAQ (reference sequence). The germline V and J ends were trimmed by 5 bases and 0 bases, with 13 bases remaining between them. The length of the CDR3 is 15 residues. Here the CDR3 reads CASSPRTANQETQYF. The CDR3 coding sequence is TGTGCCAGCAGCCCCAGGACAGCGAACCAAGAGACCCAGTACTTC.

The V gene is TRBV6-5, the J gene TRBJ1-5, with D possibly being TRBD1 (6 bases). Germline assignment: CDR1 MNHEY and CDR2 SVGAGI. The germline V and J ends were trimmed by 6 bases and 4 bases, with 7 bases remaining between them. This CDR3 comprises 12 residues. In nucleotides, the CDR3 is TGTGCCAGCAGACAGGGAAATCAGCCCCAGCATTTT. Amino acid sequence: CASRQGNQPQHF.

This clone was seen only a few times. The genes are TRBV10-2 and TRBJ1-1; unclear D gene. V shed 7 bases and J shed 2 bases, with 5 bases lying between them. CDR1 and CDR2 (germline): WSHSY, SAAADI. The CDR3 extends over 11 amino acids. The CDR3 bases are TGCGCCAGCACCAGAAACACTGAAGCTTTCTTT. Encoded protein: CASTRNTEAFF.

Concerning this clone itself: A junction boundary mismatches the germline segment, possibly from a read error. The gene calls are TRBV5-6 and TRBJ2-7; 7 bases are a match to TRBD1. Germline-derived CDR1 and CDR2 are SGHDT and YYEEEE. This CDR3 is built from 13 residues. The CDR3 sequence is CASSLYAVGQYDF. The CDR3 DNA follows: TGTGCCAGCAGCTTGTACGCAGTGGGACAGTATGACTTC.

This clone was picked up one time. V gene TRBV28 combines with J gene TRBJ2-5; 11 positions match TRBD1. After removal of 3 bases from V and 5 bases from J, the junction contained 8 bases not matched to a gene. The CDR3 totals 16 residues. Germline V gene sequence: CDR1 MDHEN, CDR2 SYDVKM. CDR3 sequence reads: CASSLTGQGARETQYF. The CDR3 bases are TGTGCCAGCAGTTTGACCGGACAGGGGGCGCGGGAGACCCAGTACTTC. The full variable domain, rest sourced from reference TRBV28 and TRBJ2-5, is DVKVTQSSRYLVKRTGEKVFLECVQDMDHENMFWYRQDPGLGLRLIYFSYDVKMKEKGDIPEGYSVSREKKERFSLILESASTNQTSMYLCASSLTGQGARETQYFGPGTRLLVL.

CDR3 residues: CASSPRTGLSFYEQYF. The CDR3 DNA follows: TGCGCCAGCAGTCCAAGAACAGGGCTATCCTTCTACGAGCAGTACTTC. V gene TRBV4-1 combines with J gene TRBJ2-7; tentative D call: TRBD1 (6 bases). The germline V and J ends were trimmed by 6 bases and 3 bases, with 21 bases remaining between them. Germline loops: CDR1 MGHRA, CDR2 YSYEKL. The CDR3 runs to 16 residues.